This is a list of T cell receptor beta chains from one sample in a study of CD4 T cells in relation to SARS-CoV-2 and coronaviruses. The data were produced by immunoSEQ multiplex PCR, yet TCRdb's version contains in-frame clones alone and is incomplete. There are about 65,000 clones in the sample; over 80% occur only once, and roughly 1.6% lies in the top ten. Sequencing was performed on memory CD4+ T cells from PBMCs. The receptors originated from a human donor in good health. Each CDR3 is given with its conserved first and last residue. Fields, in order: J gene, clone size, CDR3 length, V gene, D gene, CDR3 protein, CDR3 DNA. The D gene is left open where the match is weak. Rows give clone size only sometimes, using once, few, many, or a class for an expanded clone.

j_gene: TRBJ2-7; abundance: NA; len: 15; v_gene: TRBV11-2; d_gene: TRBD2; CDR3aa: CASSFLAGASYEQYF; CDR3nt: TGTGCCAGCAGCTTCCTAGCGGGAGCATCCTACGAGCAGTACTTC
j_gene: TRBJ1-4; abundance: NA; len: 14; v_gene: TRBV7-2; d_gene: TRBD1; CDR3aa: CASSLDRANEKLFF; CDR3nt: TGTGCCAGCAGCTTGGACAGGGCTAATGAAAAACTGTTTTTT
j_gene: TRBJ2-5; abundance: NA; len: 15; v_gene: TRBV3-1/TRBV3-2; d_gene: NA; CDR3aa: CASSRSGAHQETQYF; CDR3nt: TGTGCCAGCAGCCGGTCGGGGGCTCACCAAGAGACCCAGTACTTC
j_gene: TRBJ1-1; abundance: NA; len: 12; v_gene: TRBV5-6; d_gene: NA; CDR3aa: CASSWGNTEAFF; CDR3nt: TGTGCCAGCTCGTGGGGGAACACTGAAGCTTTCTTT
j_gene: TRBJ1-5; abundance: NA; len: 15; v_gene: TRBV19; d_gene: TRBD1; CDR3aa: CASRTLDRLNQPQHF; CDR3nt: TGTGCCAGTAGGACGTTGGACAGGCTCAATCAGCCCCAGCATTTT
j_gene: TRBJ2-3; abundance: NA; len: 17; v_gene: TRBV5-4; d_gene: NA; CDR3aa: CASSPGAGPLDTDTQYF; CDR3nt: TGTGCCAGCAGCCCTGGAGCGGGTCCTCTCGACACAGATACGCAGTATTTT
j_gene: TRBJ2-3; abundance: NA; len: 14; v_gene: TRBV11-3; d_gene: NA; CDR3aa: CASSLGLRGNPQYF; CDR3nt: TGTGCCAGCAGCTTAGGTCTTAGAGGTAATCCGCAGTATTTT
j_gene: TRBJ1-1; abundance: NA; len: 15; v_gene: TRBV18; d_gene: TRBD1; CDR3aa: CASGAGTGTSTEAFF; CDR3nt: TGTGCCAGCGGAGCCGGGACAGGAACCTCCACTGAAGCTTTCTTT
j_gene: TRBJ2-2; abundance: NA; len: 16; v_gene: TRBV19; d_gene: NA; CDR3aa: CASSLFWTPNTGELFF; CDR3nt: TGTGCCAGTAGTCTGTTCTGGACTCCGAACACCGGGGAGCTGTTTTTT
j_gene: TRBJ2-1; abundance: once; len: 12; v_gene: TRBV30; d_gene: NA; CDR3aa: CAWSSTGDEQFF; CDR3nt: TGTGCCTGGAGCTCTACGGGAGATGAGCAGTTCTTC
j_gene: TRBJ2-5; abundance: NA; len: 14; v_gene: TRBV7-9; d_gene: TRBD2; CDR3aa: CASSPRRTSGGIYF; CDR3nt: TGTGCCAGCAGCCCTCGAAGGACTAGCGGGGGTATATACTTC
j_gene: TRBJ2-4; abundance: NA; len: 15; v_gene: TRBV3-1/TRBV3-2; d_gene: TRBD2; CDR3aa: CASSQGTSGSYIQYF; CDR3nt: TGTGCCAGCAGCCAAGGGACTAGCGGGAGCTACATTCAGTACTTC
j_gene: TRBJ1-6; abundance: NA; len: 12; v_gene: TRBV7-5; d_gene: NA; CDR3aa: CASPTWDSPLHF; CDR3nt: TGTGCCAGCCCTACTTGGGATTCACCCCTCCACTTT
j_gene: TRBJ1-3; abundance: NA; len: 16; v_gene: TRBV7-9; d_gene: NA; CDR3aa: CASSLSGLLSGNTIYF; CDR3nt: TGTGCCAGCAGCTTATCGGGACTACTATCTGGAAACACCATATATTTT
j_gene: TRBJ1-6; abundance: NA; len: 13; v_gene: TRBV2; d_gene: TRBD1; CDR3aa: CASTTTGVSPLHF; CDR3nt: TGTGCCAGCACCACCACAGGGGTATCACCCCTCCACTTT
j_gene: TRBJ2-2; abundance: NA; len: 14; v_gene: TRBV7-7; d_gene: NA; CDR3aa: CASSSGQNTGELFF; CDR3nt: TGTGCCAGCAGCTCCGGACAGAACACCGGGGAGCTGTTTTTT
j_gene: TRBJ2-3; abundance: NA; len: 12; v_gene: TRBV3-1/TRBV3-2; d_gene: TRBD2; CDR3aa: CASRLAGGNQYF; CDR3nt: TGTGCCAGCCGTTTAGCGGGAGGCAATCAGTATTTT
j_gene: TRBJ2-2; abundance: once; len: 16; v_gene: TRBV11-2; d_gene: TRBD2; CDR3aa: CASSGRTSLSTGELFF; CDR3nt: TGTGCCAGCAGCGGACGGACTAGTCTGTCCACCGGGGAGCTGTTTTTT